One and the same sample provided the 9 T cell receptor beta chains below, sequenced in a study of cytomegalovirus exposure and HLA in healthy donors. This PCR relied on a set of 60 Vbeta primers and 13 Jbeta primers. Using immunoSEQ multiplex PCR, the repertoire was profiled, and TCRdb retains in-frame clones only, with some absent. This repertoire shows roughly 140,000 clones, around 79% found once; its top ten account for about 4%. Sample: PBMCs. All receptors come from a human donor in good health.

The chain is built from TRBV2 and TRBJ2-2, with D possibly matching TRBD1 (7 bases). Germline values: CDR1 SNHLY, CDR2 FYNNEI. V lost 2 bases, J lost 6 bases, and 13 bases lay in between. CDR3 size: 15 residues. CDR3 DNA: TGTGCCAGCAGTGAAAGGGGCAGGGGGGCCGGGGAGCTGTTTTTT. This gives the protein CASSERGRGAGELFF.

This sequence joins TRBV6-6 and TRBJ1-1; D remains ambiguous. Germline-derived CDR1 and CDR2 are MNHNY and SVGAGI (reference sequence). The V end lost 6 bases, the J end lost 1 base, and 12 bases lay between the germline ends. There are 14 residues in the CDR3. CDR3 DNA sequence: TGTGCCAGCAGCTTAAATCGGGGGAACACTGAAGCTTTCTTT. It translates to CASSLNRGNTEAFF.

V and J are TRBV13 and TRBJ2-7; 7 positions agree with TRBD1. CDR1 is PRHDT and CDR2 is FYEKMQ in the germline V gene (reference sequence). V shed 1 base and J 0 bases; nucleotides not matched to a gene: 6. CDR3 length equals 16 residues. CDR3 coding DNA: TGTGCCAGCAGCTTAGAGGGGGCGGAAGGCTCCTACGAGCAGTACTTC. Encoded protein: CASSLEGAEGSYEQYF.

CDR3 loop: CASSEVGGGLYNEQFF. The CDR3 DNA reads as TGTGCCAGCAGTGAAGTAGGTGGTGGGCTCTACAATGAGCAGTTCTTC. The chain has TRBV6-1 and TRBJ2-1; D ambiguous. This CDR3 has 16 residues. The V gene lost 1 base and the J gene lost 3 bases, with 13 bases spanning the gap. CDR1 and CDR2 (germline): MNHNS, SASEGT.

This clone came up once. This sequence joins TRBV7-9 and TRBJ2-3; 7 positions match TRBD2. The CDR3 consists of 14 residues. Germline V gene lookup returns CDR1 SEHNR and CDR2 FQNEAQ (reference sequence). Trimming at V came to 1 base and at J to 7 bases, leaving 5 bases not matched to a gene. The CDR3 here is CASSLELRENTQYF. The CDR3, as DNA: TGTGCCAGCAGCTTAGAGTTGCGGGAGAATACGCAGTATTTT.

The chain recombines TRBV7-8 with TRBJ2-1; 9 nucleotides agree with TRBD2. The CDR3 sequence is 19 residues long. CDR1 is SGHVS, CDR2 FQNEAQ, per germline. V gave up 1 base and J gave up 7 bases; unmatched junction bases: 17. CDR3 sequence reads: CASSLEWVLAGGPGNEQFF. The CDR3 DNA reads TGTGCCAGCAGCTTAGAGTGGGTTCTTGCGGGGGGGCCGGGGAATGAGCAGTTCTTC.

The rearrangement uses TRBV29-1 and TRBJ2-7, with D possibly TRBD1 on 6 matching bases. V lost 6 bases and J lost 6, with 18 bases in between. Germline V lookup: CDR1 SQVTM, CDR2 ANQGSEA. This CDR3 has 13 residues. CDR3 amino acids: CSVAQRRGGEQYF. The CDR3 DNA sequence: TGCAGCGTCGCCCAGCGAAGAGGGGGCGAGCAGTACTTC.

This clone showed up just a few times. The V and J genes are TRBV5-1 and TRBJ1-4, with TRBD1 matching 9 bases. CDR3 length equals 15 residues. The V segment lost 5 bases and the J segment 7 bases; nucleotides outside the gene matches: 9. CDR1 and CDR2 from the germline V gene are SGHRS and YFSETQ. CDR3: CASRVSGQGSEKLFF. As DNA, the CDR3 is TGCGCCAGCAGAGTTTCGGGACAGGGTAGTGAAAAACTGTTTTTT.

V gene TRBV6-1 combines with J gene TRBJ2-7; TRBD1 aligns across 7 bases. Germline loops: CDR1 MNHNS, CDR2 SASEGT. After removal of 1 base from V and 2 bases from J, the junction contained 5 bases not matched to a gene. CDR3 length equals 15 residues. As DNA, the CDR3 is TGTGCCAGCAGTGAAGTCGGACAGGCAACCTACGAGCAGTACTTC. Protein: CASSEVGQATYEQYF.